Listed below are T cell receptor beta chains from one sample, sequenced in a study of blood T cell repertoires in COVID-19. TCRdb's copy holds only in-frame clones and misses some; the assay was immunoSEQ multiplex PCR. The profile shows about 140,000 clones, about 86% of them singletons. The sample comprised peripheral blood. The source is a human donor in a cohort sampled during active COVID-19. Both conserved end residues are trimmed from each CDR3.

>TRBV13|TRBJ2-6
ASSLYGSGANVLT
>TRBV7-9|TRBJ2-2
ASSRDRDTGELF
>TRBV28|TRBJ1-6
ASTRWAGPNSPLH
>TRBV24-1|TRBJ2-3
ATSDPGTGGTTDTQY
>TRBV19|TRBJ2-5
ASSKMTGGRETQY
>TRBV9|TRBJ2-3
ASSPFRGQGNTDTQY
>TRBV19|TRBJ1-1
ASSRDRFMNTEAF
>TRBV28|TRBJ2-1
ASSPSGTSVYNEQF
>TRBV18|TRBJ2-5
ASSQSQGTAETQY
>TRBV21-1|TRBJ1-5
ASSKERDRGLSGNQPQH
>TRBV5-4|TRBJ2-1
ASSSRGGAAYNEQF
>TRBV11-1|TRBJ2-4
ASSFRGEAKNIQY
>TRBV9|TRBJ2-2
ASSPTVIDTGELF
>TRBV20-1|TRBJ1-1
SASRQGAGTEAF
>TRBV7-9|TRBJ2-2
ASSLETGSTGELF
>TRBV5-1|TRBJ2-7
ASSLNRGQGEQY
>TRBV6-5|TRBJ1-1
ASSPQRQMNTEAF
>TRBV5-1|TRBJ1-1
ASSVSRVEITEAF
>TRBV9|TRBJ2-1
ASSALNNEQF
>TRBV25-1|TRBJ1-1
ASSETGRGNTEAF
>TRBV10-3|TRBJ2-1
AISEGYTSGGYNEQF
>TRBV5-6|TRBJ2-5
ASSLGTVFQETQY
>TRBV6-5|TRBJ2-7
ASGPLGSGGEQY
>TRBV5-1|TRBJ1-4
ASSLTGAGEKLF
>TRBV27|TRBJ1-6
ASSRLEGLGNSPLH
>TRBV5-1|TRBJ2-5
ASSLTTSGGLGETQY
>TRBV10-3|TRBJ2-1
AISGLAGEQF
>TRBV28|TRBJ2-6
ASSWTGTGANVLT
>TRBV6-5|TRBJ1-1
ASSRDRTKNTEAF
>TRBV15|TRBJ1-1
ATSRGGVATEAF
>TRBV28|TRBJ1-2
ACKGGLIYYGYT
>TRBV28|TRBJ1-5
ASSLGGTGANQPQH
>TRBV4-1|TRBJ2-4
ASSTAGGPHIQY
>TRBV5-5|TRBJ1-2
ASSLDSLYGYT
>TRBV6-5|TRBJ2-7
ASRRQDRGSYEQY
>TRBV6-1|TRBJ2-3
ASSERLAGVTDTQY
>TRBV2|TRBJ2-7
ASRPGLAGISYEQY
>TRBV13|TRBJ2-6
ASSLESYSGANVLT
>TRBV29-1|TRBJ1-3
SVEDSLLGNTIY